This TCR beta chain was retrieved from a study of blood T cells in healthy people across ages (dated by TCRdb to about 2015). Study-level background: Template switching captured roughly one uniquely barcoded TCR beta cDNA molecule per two T cells in model experiments. The study measured age-related changes in TCR beta repertoire diversity using deep sequencing normalized with unique cDNA molecular identifiers. The donors were divided into four age groups: young (average 16 years), middle-aged (approximately 42), aged (about 56) and long-lived (roughly 88). To avoid experimental bias, donors of different ages were randomly spread across the sequencing lanes. Two additional independent replicas of 1 million unique cDNA reads from the same blood draw were analyzed for two donors (one aged 18 to 29 and one aged 80 or older).

Findings and caveats that apply to the study as a whole: Bulk unsorted PBMC profiling prevented conclusive comparison of naive and antigen-experienced compartments. There was a strong correlation between observed TCR beta diversity and the percentage of naive T cells measured by flow cytometry. Compared with the aged group, the long-lived group had more naive CD4+ T cells, fewer expanded clones and increased TCR diversity, suggesting age selection. As age increased, observed TCR beta diversity per million T cells dropped in a roughly linear way, and a significant reduction was already evident by age 40. Estimates of total diversity from one million sequenced T cells were regarded as lower bounds and underestimates. Donor CMV infection status was unknown, potentially confounding age-related changes in expanded clonotypes.

Systemically healthy Caucasian individuals from Russia, 35 to 40 in total and aged roughly 6 to 95 years, were included as donors. Each donor gave ten milliliters of peripheral blood, collected into EDTA-treated Vacutainer tubes. Ficoll-Paque density-gradient centrifugation was used to isolate PBMCs, with at least 6.5 million per sample. Total RNA, at least 6 micrograms per sample, was extracted from PBMCs with Trizol reagent. The percentages of naive CD45RAhigh/CD27high T cells were determined by flow cytometry on a PBMC aliquot from every donor. Notes on this clonotype: Its antigen is currently not known. Per-base qualities were not stored, and no clone one base away is much larger.

Library preparation was by 5' RACE. Instrument on record: Illumina HiSeq 2500. The second PCR ran for roughly 7 to 11 cycles and used a J-beta primer mix along with a sample-barcoded 5' primer. A unique molecular identifier was introduced onto each TCR beta cDNA molecule by a template-switch 5' adaptor carrying 12 random nucleotides. Each sample yielded at least 3 million CDR3-containing paired-end reads. First-strand cDNA was synthesized from all RNA with the Mint cDNA synthesis kit, primed by a TRBC-specific oligonucleotide. After uracil-DNA glycosylase treatment, a first 18-cycle PCR used universal primers M1SS and BC2_uni_R on all cDNA. The published analysis was carried out like this. For normalization, 1 million high-quality reads were randomly selected from each sample, with every read carrying a distinct molecular identifier. Reads sharing molecular identifiers were discarded rather than binned into consensus sequences. MiTCR, with a Q25 quality threshold and the strictest error-elimination algorithm, was used for CDR3 identification, clonotype clustering and error correction. A nonparametric unseen species model using Euler transformation provided a lower-bound estimate of total TCR beta diversity. In-frame beta chains were kept once TCRdb had trimmed the public reads at Q25 with fastp and called clones with MiXCR. Every CDR3 protein is listed once, alongside the most common genes and DNA of its rows. TCRdb's processing, not the study's, gives the V and J calls here. The sample table contains 890,000 or so distinct CDR3 sequences; only one count was recorded for about 62% of them. The ten top clones hold roughly 26% of the sample.

The source is a man younger than 45 in good health. Sequenced input: blood.

The bases read TGCGCCAGCAGCTCGGGGGAGCCCACAGATACGCAGTATTTT. It specifies CASSSGEPTDTQYF. The chain is encoded by TRBV5-1 joined to TRBJ2-3, and the D gene may be TRBD2, 6 bases matching. V gives up 3 bases and J gives up 2 bases, and the segment between their germline ends measures 10 bases. CDR1 and CDR2 are drawn from the germline V gene: SGHRS, YFSETQ. The CDR3 spans 14 residues, from the cysteine through the phenylalanine. CDR3 DNA only is kept here, 42 bases in frame from base 1.